This paragraph reports one T cell receptor (beta chain). In TCRdb, the PCR reads were re-called with MiXCR into one record per CDR3 protein. This table has fewer than 9,500 distinct CDR3 sequences, around 42% appearing once. This sample is part of a study of immune characterization of retroperitoneal liposarcoma. The CDR3 runs 14 residues. Germline lookup yields CDR1 MNHEY and CDR2 SVGAGI. With 6 bases removed from V and 4 bases from J, the gap between germline ends came to 14 bases. The sequence was obtained from a male donor with retroperitoneal liposarcoma. Input material: tumor tissue. V gene TRBV6-5 combines with J gene TRBJ2-3, with D hard to call. DNA of the CDR3: TGTGCCAGCAGCCTCAGAAAAGCCGCAGATACGCAGTATTTT. Encoded protein: CASSLRKAADTQYF.